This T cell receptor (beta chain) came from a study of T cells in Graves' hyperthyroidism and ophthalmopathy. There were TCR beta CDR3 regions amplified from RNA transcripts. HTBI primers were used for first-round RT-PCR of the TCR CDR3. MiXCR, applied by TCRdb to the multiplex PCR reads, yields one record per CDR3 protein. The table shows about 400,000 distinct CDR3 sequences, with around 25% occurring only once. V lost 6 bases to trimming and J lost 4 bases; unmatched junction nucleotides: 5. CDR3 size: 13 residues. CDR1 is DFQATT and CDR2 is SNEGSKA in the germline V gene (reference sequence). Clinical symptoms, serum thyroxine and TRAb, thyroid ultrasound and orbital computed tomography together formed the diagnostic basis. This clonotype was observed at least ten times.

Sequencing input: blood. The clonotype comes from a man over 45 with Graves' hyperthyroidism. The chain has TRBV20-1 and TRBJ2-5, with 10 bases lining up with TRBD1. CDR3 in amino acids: CSARTGGRETQYF. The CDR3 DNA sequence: TGCAGTGCCCGGACAGGGGGTCGAGAGACCCAGTACTTC.